Detailed here is one T cell receptor (beta chain). Time point in this sample: peripheral blood 6 weeks after treatment start. Looked up from germline, CDR1 is SGDLS and CDR2 is YYNGEE. The ends lost 0 bases at V and 4 bases at J; junction bases unmatched: 6. The CDR3 is 15 amino acids. TCRdb keeps only in-frame clones here, not all; method: immunoSEQ multiplex PCR. The table shows 72,000 or so clones, with about 90% occurring only once. The data belong to a study of PD-L1 blockade in urothelial cancer. Study context: Blood analyses occurred 3 weeks (second dose) and 6 weeks post treatment start.

The sequencing used PBMCs, collected around atezolizumab (anti-PD-L1) treatment. V gene TRBV9 combines with J gene TRBJ1-2; 7 positions match TRBD1. The source is a man aged 55 to 70 with urothelial cancer. CDR3: CASSVEAGGGYGYTF. The DNA of the CDR3 is TGTGCCAGCAGCGTAGAGGCAGGGGGAGGCTATGGCTACACCTTC. Full variable domain (rest looked up from reference TRBV9 and TRBJ1-2): DSGVTQTPKHLITATGQRVTLRCSPRSGDLSVYWYQQSLDQGLQFLIQYYNGEERAKGNILERFSAQQFPDLHSELNLSSLELGDSALYFCASSVEAGGGYGYTFGSGTRLTVV.